These T cell receptor beta chains were read from a single sample in a study of radiotherapy plus CTLA-4 blockade in lung cancer. Using immunoSEQ multiplex PCR, the repertoire was profiled, and TCRdb retains in-frame clones only, with some absent. The sample yields around 44,000 clones, around 77% seen once. The source was peripheral blood, collected from a patient treated with radiotherapy plus ipilimumab. Source of these receptors: a human donor with non-small cell lung cancer whose response to radiotherapy plus ipilimumab could not be evaluated. The CDR3 runs from the conserved cysteine through the conserved F or W. Each record gives: CDR3 protein, J gene, clone size, V gene. Expanded clones get a size class; other rows say once, few or many, or leave the size out.

CASSGTSGVNTGELFF | TRBJ2-2 | . | TRBV5-6
CASSEVGGRALYEQFF | TRBJ2-1 | once | TRBV6-1
CASSQVAGWKYGYTF | TRBJ1-2 | few | TRBV14
CATGTPGANVLTF | TRBJ2-6 | . | TRBV28
CASSQNRNMNTEAFF | TRBJ1-1 | . | TRBV2
CASSLGYGGNTEAFF | TRBJ1-1 | . | TRBV7-2
CASSSGTGGEKLFF | TRBJ1-4 | . | TRBV9
CAWSFTDNQPQHF | TRBJ1-5 | . | TRBV30
CASSRGQGFNQPQHF | TRBJ1-5 | . | TRBV5-4
CASSPRGLAGLETQYF | TRBJ2-5 | few | TRBV27
CASSSTGGYGYTF | TRBJ1-2 | . | TRBV11-3
CASRRTQEGIYEQYF | TRBJ2-7 | . | TRBV2
CASSSRLAKNIQYF | TRBJ2-4 | . | TRBV11-2
CASSSRGWVTEAFF | TRBJ1-1 | . | TRBV7-2
CAISRLAGNTDTQYF | TRBJ2-3 | . | TRBV10-3
CASSSQQGVGSPLHF | TRBJ1-6 | . | TRBV7-2
CAWSDQRGGKETQYF | TRBJ2-5 | . | TRBV30
CASSLGQGVREQYF | TRBJ2-7 | . | TRBV28
CASSPLLAGGEQFF | TRBJ2-1 | . | TRBV4-1
CASSYSSDHTGELFF | TRBJ2-2 | . | TRBV6-6
CASSHGQGRNTEAFF | TRBJ1-1 | . | TRBV11-2
CASSSQAPGPTGELFF | TRBJ2-2 | . | TRBV18
CATGEANSYEQYF | TRBJ2-7 | medium-sized | TRBV4-1
CASSPTGWKLFF | TRBJ1-4 | . | TRBV7-6
CASSPKLRVTYEQYF | TRBJ2-7 | . | TRBV7-9
CASSLVGESSYNEQFF | TRBJ2-1 | . | TRBV7-2
CASSSLRFYRGGLDQPQHF | TRBJ1-5 | few | TRBV28